These 18 T cell receptor beta chains were sequenced from one sample in a study of regulatory T cells in long-lasting Graves disease. Time point in this sample: persistent/refractory GD, antithyroid drugs over 5 years with positive TRAb. PBMCs provided the RNA from which the TCR library was made. Both iRepertoire HTBI primers and Arm-PCR of CDR3 regions were used to build the TCR beta libraries. TCRdb re-called the multiplex PCR reads with MiXCR, one entry per CDR3 protein. The sample carries about 470,000 distinct CDR3 sequences, less than 25% recorded once. Material: peripheral blood mononuclear cells (PBMCs), obtained when the disease was refractory, from a patient treated with antithyroid drugs. The receptors come from a female donor with Graves disease.

This sequence joins TRBV28 and TRBJ2-7; perhaps TRBD2 as D (6 bases). Trimming stripped 5 bases from V and 7 bases from J, with 15 bases between. CDR1 is MDHEN and CDR2 is SYDVKM in the germline V gene. The CDR3 contains 13 residues. The CDR3 nucleotides read TGTGCCAGCAGTAAAAGCGGCGGAGGGGAGCAGTACTTC. Encoded protein: CASSKSGGGEQYF. Using reference TRBV28 and TRBJ2-7 for the parts outside the CDR3, the full variable domain is DVKVTQSSRYLVKRTGEKVFLECVQDMDHENMFWYRQDPGLGLRLIYFSYDVKMKEKGDIPEGYSVSREKKERFSLILESASTNQTSMYLCASSKSGGGEQYFGPGTRLTVT.

This sequence joins TRBV28 and TRBJ2-3, with 12 bases lining up with TRBD2. Trimming took 6 bases from V and 5 from J; bases not matched to a gene: 3. The germline CDR1 and CDR2 sequences are MDHEN and SYDVKM. This CDR3 contains 14 residues. CDR3 sequence: CASRAGLAGDTQYF. The CDR3, as DNA: TGTGCCAGCAGGGCGGGACTAGCGGGAGATACGCAGTATTTT. Looking up the rest from reference TRBV28 and TRBJ2-3 gives the full variable domain: DVKVTQSSRYLVKRTGEKVFLECVQDMDHENMFWYRQDPGLGLRLIYFSYDVKMKEKGDIPEGYSVSREKKERFSLILESASTNQTSMYLCASRAGLAGDTQYFGPGTRLTVL.

This chain uses TRBV9 with TRBJ1-4; no clear D. Trimming removed 3 bases from V and 0 bases from J, with 9 bases in between. The germline CDR1 and CDR2 sequences are SGDLS and YYNGEE. The CDR3 contains 15 residues. The DNA of the CDR3 is TGTGCCAGCAGCGAGGCGGTAGCAACTAATGAAAAACTGTTTTTT. Amino acids: CASSEAVATNEKLFF. The entire variable domain, with the rest obtained from reference TRBV9 and TRBJ1-4, is as follows: DSGVTQTPKHLITATGQRVTLRCSPRSGDLSVYWYQQSLDQGLQFLIQYYNGEERAKGNILERFSAQQFPDLHSELNLSSLELGDSALYFCASSEAVATNEKLFFGSGTQLSVL.

As to this clonotype: This may arise from a read error, as a much more abundant clone is one base away. The CDR3 ends on some other residue instead of the conserved phenylalanine or tryptophan, so this is likely a read error. This chain uses TRBV6-5 with TRBJ2-2; 12 nucleotides agree with TRBD2. CDR3 length equals 18 residues. CDR1 is MNHEY, CDR2 SVGAGI, per germline. The V segment lost 2 bases and the J segment 4 bases; nucleotides outside the gene matches: 8. DNA of the CDR3: TGTGCCAGCAGTTACCGAGGACTAGCGGGAACTGGCACCGGGGAGCTGTTTTCT. This sequence encodes CASSYRGLAGTGTGELFS.

In its sample, this clonotype was seen a few times. The chain uses TRBV7-2 and TRBJ2-7; D may match TRBD1 or TRBD2 (5 bases each). Between the trimmed V and J ends, which lost 3 bases and 3 bases, there was a span of 18 bases. The CDR3 is 16 residues long. The germline CDR1 and CDR2 sequences are SGHTA and FQGNSA. The CDR3 region is CASSFQAGTPRYEQYF. As DNA, the CDR3 is TGTGCCAGCAGCTTCCAGGCCGGGACCCCCCGCTACGAGCAGTACTTC.

The chain has TRBV20-1 and TRBJ1-4; a possible D gene is TRBD1 (6 bases). With 5 bases removed from V and 5 bases from J, the gap between germline ends came to 18 bases. CDR1 and CDR2 from the germline V gene are DFQATT and SNEGSKA (reference sequence). The CDR3 spans 15 residues. The CDR3 region is CSARETRGGNEKLFF. The CDR3 nucleotides read TGCAGTGCTCGGGAGACAAGGGGGGGGAATGAAAAACTGTTTTTT.

As for this clonotype: The germline gene is not matched at one end of the junction; a read error may be the cause. The rearrangement joins TRBV6-4 to TRBJ2-3; TRBD1 matches 7 bases. The CDR3 has 13 residues. CDR1 is MRHNA, CDR2 SNTAGT, per germline. CDR3 residues: CASSYLGTAESDF. CDR3 nucleotide sequence: TGTGCCAGCAGTTACCTGGGGACAGCGGAAAGCGATTTT.

This clonotype was counted many times. The CDR3 coding sequence is TGTGCCTGCGGGAACACCGGGGAGCTGTTTTTT. It codes for CACGNTGELFF. The chain links TRBV30 to TRBJ2-2; D is ambiguous. V gave up 6 bases and J gave up 1 base, with 3 bases separating them. The CDR3 loop spans 11 amino acids. Per germline, CDR1 GTSNPN and CDR2 SVGIG (reference sequence).

The V call is TRBV12-3 or TRBV12-4, the J call TRBJ2-5; D is uncertain. This CDR3 has 15 residues. With 1 base removed from V and 0 bases from J, the gap between germline ends came to 9 bases. The CDR3 coding sequence is TGTGCCAGCAGTTTAGGCAGCGCAAACCAAGAGACCCAGTACTTC. It translates to CASSLGSANQETQYF.

This clonotype appeared a few times. The rearrangement uses TRBV3-1 and TRBJ2-7; D assignment may be TRBD1 or TRBD2 (5 bases each). Germline V gene sequence: CDR1 LGHDT, CDR2 YNNKEL (reference sequence). The CDR3 is 18 amino acids. With 3 bases removed from V and 1 base from J, the gap between germline ends came to 22 bases. The CDR3 spells CASSQETALGEKSYEQYF. CDR3 DNA: TGTGCCAGCAGCCAGGAGACCGCTTTGGGGGAGAAGTCCTACGAGCAGTACTTC.

The J gene is TRBJ2-1, the V gene TRBV28; D gene unclear. CDR3 length: 14 amino acids. Trimming removed 5 bases from V and 5 bases from J, with 13 bases in between. CDR1 is MDHEN and CDR2 is SYDVKM in the germline V gene. The CDR3 DNA reads as TGTGCCAGCAGTCGAAAGGACCGGAACAATGAGCAGTTCTTC. Protein sequence: CASSRKDRNNEQFF.

This clonotype showed up many times. The chain links TRBV6-1 to TRBJ2-5; D is possibly TRBD1 or TRBD2 (5 bases each). This CDR3 is built from 13 residues. The V end lost 8 bases, the J end lost 9 bases, and 19 bases lay between the germline ends. From germline, CDR1 is MNHNS and CDR2 SASEGT. The CDR3 region has the DNA TGTGCCAGCCGGGACCCCTCTGGAGTGGCCCAGTACTTC. Protein: CASRDPSGVAQYF.

This clonotype appeared many times. CDR3 nucleotides: TGTGCCAGCAGTTACTTACGGTTCAGCATGAACACTGAAGCTTTCTTT. Translating it yields CASSYLRFSMNTEAFF. The gene calls are TRBV6-5 and TRBJ1-1; no definite D call. The CDR3 has 16 amino acids. Germline CDR1 is MNHEY and CDR2 is SVGAGI. V was trimmed by 1 base and J by 0 bases, leaving 12 bases between them.

This rearrangement joins TRBV19 to TRBJ1-5; D remains unclear. The ends were cut back, 5 bases at V and 0 bases at J, with 11 bases in the middle. Germline V gene data show CDR1 as LNHDA and CDR2 as SQIVND (reference sequence). CDR3 length: 15 residues. CDR3 sequence: CASSANEYSNQPQHF. The CDR3 DNA reads TGTGCCAGTAGTGCCAACGAGTATAGCAATCAGCCCCAGCATTTT.

This clonotype has just a few counts. The chain is built from TRBV7-9 and TRBJ1-1, with D hard to call. The CDR3 totals 14 residues. CDR1 and CDR2 from the germline V gene are SEHNR and FQNEAQ (reference sequence). Trimming took off 2 bases at V and 1 base at J, with 8 bases between the two ends. CDR3: CASSLNPQNTEAFF. The CDR3 nucleotides read TGTGCCAGCAGCTTAAACCCCCAGAACACTGAAGCTTTCTTT. The complete variable domain, with remaining parts taken from reference TRBV7-9 and TRBJ1-1, reads DTGVSQNPRHKITKRGQNVTFRCDPISEHNRLYWYRQTLGQGPEFLTYFQNEAQLEKSRLLSDRFSAERPKGSFSTLEIQRTEQGDSAMYLCASSLNPQNTEAFFGQGTRLTVV.

V usage is TRBV19 and J usage is TRBJ1-1; a weak D match, TRBD1 (6 bases). The V end was cut by 5 bases, the J end by 1 base, with 29 bases between. Germline CDR1 and CDR2: LNHDA and SQIVND (reference sequence). The CDR3 is 20 amino acids. In nucleotides, the CDR3 is TGTGCCAGTAGTTTCCTAACTGGGGGCTTCCTCTCAAGTGGGAACACTGAAGCTTTCTTT. Protein: CASSFLTGGFLSSGNTEAFF.

This clonotype was detected ten times or more. The chain carries TRBV10-3 and TRBJ1-1; D gene unclear. CDR3 length: 18 residues. Germline lookup yields CDR1 ENHRY and CDR2 SYGVKD. Between the trimmed V and J ends, which lost 0 bases and 1 base, there was a span of 18 bases. The CDR3, as DNA: TGTGCCATCAGTGAGTCTAAAAAAGGTTTAAGAGGGAACACTGAAGCTTTCTTT. Translated: CAISESKKGLRGNTEAFF.

The J gene is TRBJ2-2, the V gene TRBV28; a possible D gene is TRBD1 (5 bases). This CDR3 is built from 13 residues. The germline CDR1 and CDR2 sequences are MDHEN and SYDVKM. V lost 5 bases to trimming and J lost 7 bases, with 11 bases between them. DNA for the CDR3: TGTGCCAGCAGTCCCCCAGGGCTCGGGGAGCTGTTTTTT. Translated, it gives CASSPPGLGELFF.